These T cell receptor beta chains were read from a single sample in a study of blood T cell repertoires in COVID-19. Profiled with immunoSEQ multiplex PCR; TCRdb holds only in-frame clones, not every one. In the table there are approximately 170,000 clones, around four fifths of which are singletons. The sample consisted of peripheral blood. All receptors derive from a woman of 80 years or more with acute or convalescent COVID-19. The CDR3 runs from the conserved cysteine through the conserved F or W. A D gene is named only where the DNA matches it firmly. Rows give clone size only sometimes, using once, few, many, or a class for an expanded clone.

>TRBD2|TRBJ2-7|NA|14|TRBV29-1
TGCAGCGTCCGAACTAGCGGGAGCGGCTACGAGCAGTACTTC
CSVRTSGSGYEQYF
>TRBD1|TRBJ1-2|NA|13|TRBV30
TGTGCCTGGAGAGACCCCCGGACAGGGTCATGCACCTTC
CAWRDPRTGSCTF
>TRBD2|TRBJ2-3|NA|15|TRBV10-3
TGTGCCATCAGGCCGACTAGCGGGATGACAGATACGCAGTATTTT
CAIRPTSGMTDTQYF
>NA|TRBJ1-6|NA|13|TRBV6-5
TGTGCCAGCAGGACCTACAGGGATTCACCCCTCCACTTT
CASRTYRDSPLHF
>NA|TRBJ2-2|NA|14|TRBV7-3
TGTGCCAGCAGCTTAATAGCGAACACCGGGGAGCTGTTTTTT
CASSLIANTGELFF
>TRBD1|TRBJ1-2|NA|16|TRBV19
TGTGCCAGTAGTTTCCCATCGGGACAGGGTGCGGGCGGCTACACCTTC
CASSFPSGQGAGGYTF
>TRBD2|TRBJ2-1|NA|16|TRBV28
TGTGCCAGCAGTCTGCAGACGGGACTATTCTCAAATGAGCAGTTCTTC
CASSLQTGLFSNEQFF
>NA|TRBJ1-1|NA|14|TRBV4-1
TGCGCCAGCAGCCAAGTACAGGAGAACACTGAAGCTTTCTTT
CASSQVQENTEAFF
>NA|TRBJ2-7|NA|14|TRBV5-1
TGCGCCAGCAGCTTGATGGCAGGGTACTACGAGCAGTACTTC
CASSLMAGYYEQYF
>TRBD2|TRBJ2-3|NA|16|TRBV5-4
TGTGCCAGCAGCTTGACTAGCGGGGGGCGCACAGATACGCAGTATTTT
CASSLTSGGRTDTQYF
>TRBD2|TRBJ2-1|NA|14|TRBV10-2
TGCGCCAACATGACTAGCGGGAGGTACAATGAGCAGTTCTTC
CANMTSGRYNEQFF
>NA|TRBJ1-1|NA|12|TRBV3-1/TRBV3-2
TGTGCCAGCAGCTATAACAGGGCGGAAGCTTTCTTT
CASSYNRAEAFF
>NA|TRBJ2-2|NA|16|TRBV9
TGTGCCAGCAGCGTAGGGGCCCGGTATAACACCGGGGAGCTGTTTTTT
CASSVGARYNTGELFF
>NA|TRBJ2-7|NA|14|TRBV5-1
TGCGCCAGCAGTCTGGGAGATCTAGCCTACGAGCAGTACTTC
CASSLGDLAYEQYF
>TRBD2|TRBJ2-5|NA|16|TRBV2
TGTGCCAGCAAGGTTTTCGCGGCGGGAGTTAGAGAGACCCAGTACTTC
CASKVFAAGVRETQYF
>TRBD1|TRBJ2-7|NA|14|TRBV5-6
TGTGCCAGCAGCGGGGGGGGACAGGGGGGTGAGCAGTACTTC
CASSGGGQGGEQYF
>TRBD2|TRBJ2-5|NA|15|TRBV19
TGTGCCAGTAGTATAGATAGCGGGAGTTCAGAGACCCAGTACTTC
CASSIDSGSSETQYF
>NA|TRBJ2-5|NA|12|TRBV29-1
TGCAGCGTTGAAGAACCTATCGAGACCCAGTACTTC
CSVEEPIETQYF
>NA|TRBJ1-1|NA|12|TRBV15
TGTGCCACCAGCAGAGATTCGTCTGAAGCTTTCTTT
CATSRDSSEAFF
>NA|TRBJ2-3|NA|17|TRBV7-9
TGTGCCAGCAGCTACCCCCGCGCTAGATCTAGCACAGATACGCAGTATTTT
CASSYPRARSSTDTQYF
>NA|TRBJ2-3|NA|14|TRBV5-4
TGTGCCAGCAGCTCTCCGGACAGTGAAGATACGCAGTATTTT
CASSSPDSEDTQYF
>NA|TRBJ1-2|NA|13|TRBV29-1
TGCAGCGCCATAGGAGGATCAGACTATGGCTACACCTTC
CSAIGGSDYGYTF
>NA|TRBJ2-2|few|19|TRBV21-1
TGTGCCAGCAGCAAAGTGCGACTAGCGGGGGGACGTAGCACCGGGGAGCTGTTTTTT
CASSKVRLAGGRSTGELFF
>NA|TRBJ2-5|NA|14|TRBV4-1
TGCGCCAGCAGCCAATCTAGCCCATCAATGACCCAGTACTTC
CASSQSSPSMTQYF
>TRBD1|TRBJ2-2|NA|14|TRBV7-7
TGTGCTAGCAGCACGGACAGGGTGGGCGGGGAGCTGTTTTTT
CASSTDRVGGELFF
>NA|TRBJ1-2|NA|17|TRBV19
TGTGCCAGTAGTATCGCGACGGGGGGCCGGGTCAACTATGGCTACACCTTC
CASSIATGGRVNYGYTF
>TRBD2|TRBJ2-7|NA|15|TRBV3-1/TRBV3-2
TGTGCCAGCAGCCAAGGGGCTAGCGGGGCCTACGAGCAGTACTTC
CASSQGASGAYEQYF
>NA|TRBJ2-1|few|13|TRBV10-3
TGTGCCATCAGTGGTACTAACTACAATGAGCAGTTCTTC
CAISGTNYNEQFF
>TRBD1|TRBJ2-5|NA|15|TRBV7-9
TGTGCCAGCAGCTTAACACAGGGGGCTGGAGAGACCCAGTACTTC
CASSLTQGAGETQYF
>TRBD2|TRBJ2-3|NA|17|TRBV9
TGTGCCAGCAGCGTAGGAGGTGGCGGGGGGGCCTCAGATACGCAGTATTTT
CASSVGGGGGASDTQYF
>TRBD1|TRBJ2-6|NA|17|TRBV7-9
TGTGCCAGCAGCTTGGGGACAGGGCGTTCCGGGGCCAACGTCCTGACTTTC
CASSLGTGRSGANVLTF
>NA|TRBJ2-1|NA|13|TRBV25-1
TGTGCCAGCAGTGACGTATCCTACAATGAGCAGTTCTTC
CASSDVSYNEQFF
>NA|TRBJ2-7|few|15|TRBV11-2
TGTGCCAGCAGCCCACTCGGACTGGCCTCCTACGAGCAGTACTTC
CASSPLGLASYEQYF